The 17 T cell receptor beta chains below were found in one sample sequenced in a study of glioma-infiltrating T cells. The iRepertoire nested amplicon-rescue multiplex PCR amplified TCR alpha and beta CDR3s from RNA. A single record per CDR3 protein comes from TCRdb applying MiXCR to the multiplex PCR reads. This table holds roughly 100,000 distinct CDR3 sequences, around 30% found once. Sequences were obtained from glioma tissue, nonneoplastic brain tissue, or PBMCs (not recorded which). The receptors stem from a human donor with low-grade glioma or glioblastoma, undergoing nonglioma brain surgery, or in good health (not recorded which).

The gene calls are TRBV6-5 and TRBJ2-1, with D possibly being TRBD2 (5 bases). The germline CDR1 and CDR2 sequences are MNHEY and SVGAGI. Trimming took 4 bases from V and 1 from J, leaving 17 bases between them. The CDR3 has 17 amino acids. CDR3 region: CASSSLARDRSYNEQFF. CDR3 sequence (DNA): TGTGCCAGCAGTTCCCTAGCAAGGGATCGATCCTACAATGAGCAGTTCTTC.

This clonotype was seen ten or more times. The rearrangement uses TRBV20-1 and TRBJ1-1; D remains unclear. This CDR3 is built from 12 residues. CDR1 and CDR2 (germline): DFQATT, SNEGSKA (reference sequence). Trimming cost V 4 bases and J 5 bases, with 11 bases left between them. The CDR3 is CSATTLGTEAFF. In DNA, the CDR3 is TGCAGTGCTACAACTCTAGGGACTGAAGCTTTCTTT.

The chain carries TRBV14 and TRBJ1-6, with a possible D match to TRBD1 (6 bases). The CDR3 is made up of 15 amino acids. Germline loops: CDR1 SGHDN, CDR2 FVKESK. V was trimmed by 1 base and J by 7 bases, leaving 11 bases between them. CDR3 region: CASSQVGTHNSPLHF. The CDR3 DNA follows: TGTGCCAGCAGCCAAGTAGGGACACACAATTCACCCCTCCACTTT.

The V gene is TRBV7-3, the J gene TRBJ2-1; a weak D match, TRBD2 (6 bases). This CDR3 is 16 amino acids long. The V end lost 2 bases, the J end lost 3 bases, and 14 bases lay between the germline ends. Germline values: CDR1 SGHTA, CDR2 FQGTGA. CDR3 DNA sequence: TGTGCCAGCAGCTTAGTTTCAACTAGCCGCTACAATGAGCAGTTCTTC. Its translation: CASSLVSTSRYNEQFF.

V is TRBV3-1 and J is TRBJ2-5; weak D call: TRBD2 (6 bases). The CDR3 covers 16 residues. Trimming left V 4 bases short and J 1 base short, with 16 bases between. Germline loops: CDR1 LGHDT, CDR2 YNNKEL (reference sequence). CDR3 DNA: TGTGCCAGCAGCCCACGGGAGTTAGTAACCCAAGAGACCCAGTACTTC. Protein sequence: CASSPRELVTQETQYF.

In this sample, this clonotype turned up many times. This chain links TRBV20-1 with TRBJ1-2; D remains ambiguous. Germline-derived CDR1 and CDR2 are DFQATT and SNEGSKA (reference sequence). Trimming left V 0 bases short and J 2 bases short, with 7 bases between. CDR3 length: 13 amino acids. CDR3 sequence reads: CSARDLGNYGYTF. DNA of the CDR3: TGCAGTGCTAGAGATCTAGGGAACTATGGCTACACCTTC.

As concerns this clonotype: The conserved phenylalanine or tryptophan normally closing the CDR3 is absent here, so this likely arose from a read error. The chain joins TRBV7-6 to TRBJ1-3; D gene unclear. V gave up 0 bases and J gave up 0 bases, with 9 bases separating them. CDR1 and CDR2 (germline): SGHVS, FNYEAQ. This CDR3 region has 16 residues. The CDR3 sequence is CASSLAPGDSGNTIYL. For the CDR3, the DNA is TGTGCCAGCAGCTTAGCCCCCGGGGACTCTGGAAACACCATATATCTT.

With regard to this clonotype: Since a much larger clone is just one base distant, this may be a read error. The chain is built from TRBV11-2 and TRBJ2-7; no firm D call. V dropped 3 bases and J dropped 2 bases, with 11 bases sitting between them. This CDR3 has 14 residues. Germline loops: CDR1 SGHAT, CDR2 FQNNGV. In DNA, the CDR3 is TGTGCCAGCAGCTTTGAATTGGGGACCTACGAGCAGTACTTC. Its protein is CASSFELGTYEQYF.

This clonotype was found many times. J is TRBJ2-5 and V is TRBV6-1, with no clear D. The CDR3 contains 14 residues. Per germline, CDR1 MNHNS and CDR2 SASEGT. The V end lost 3 bases, the J end lost 2 bases, and 10 bases lay between the germline ends. The CDR3 region has the DNA TGTGCCAGCAGTGAGGAATGGGGACAAGAGACCCAGTACTTC. This codes for CASSEEWGQETQYF.

This clonotype was found a few times. The CDR3: CASSENGVSTDTQYF. CDR3 nucleotides: TGTGCCAGCAGTGAAAACGGGGTTAGCACAGATACGCAGTATTTT. The chain joins TRBV2 to TRBJ2-3; D is perhaps TRBD2 (5 bases). CDR1 is SNHLY and CDR2 is FYNNEI in the germline V gene. The CDR3 has 15 residues. V was clipped by 2 bases and J by 0 bases, with 9 bases between them.

A few counts support this clonotype. The chain joins TRBV12-3 or TRBV12-4 to TRBJ1-5, with D unclear. The CDR3 length is 13 residues. The ends were cut back, 2 bases at V and 3 bases at J, with 5 bases in the middle. For the CDR3, the DNA is TGTGCCAGCAGTTTATTTACCAATCAGCCCCAGCATTTT. Its translation is CASSLFTNQPQHF.

Remarks on this clonotype: A much larger clone differs from this one at a single base, so this may be a read error. Without the conserved terminal phenylalanine or tryptophan, this CDR3 likely stems from a read error. V gene TRBV3-1 combines with J gene TRBJ1-1; 7 nucleotides match TRBD1. The V gene end was trimmed by 2 bases and the J gene end by 1 base; junction bases not matched to a gene: 4. The CDR3 covers 15 residues. The germline V gene has CDR1 LGHDT and CDR2 YNNKEL (reference sequence). The CDR3 sequence is CASSQMGQPNTEAFS. Written as DNA, the CDR3 is TGTGCCAGCAGCCAAATGGGACAGCCGAACACTGAAGCTTTCTCT.

This clonotype was seen at least ten times. The rearrangement joins TRBV20-1 to TRBJ1-1; a weak D match, TRBD1 (6 bases). Between the trimmed V and J ends, which lost 5 bases and 3 bases, there was a span of 13 bases. Germline-derived CDR1 and CDR2 are DFQATT and SNEGSKA (reference sequence). The CDR3 has 13 residues. The CDR3 region has the DNA TGCAGTGCTTTTCTAGGGGGGGACACTGAAGCTTTCTTT. It yields the protein CSAFLGGDTEAFF.

Many counts were recorded for this clonotype. J is TRBJ1-5 and V is TRBV20-1; D gene ambiguous. The germline V and J ends were trimmed by 1 base and 0 bases, with 7 bases remaining between them. The germline gives CDR1 DFQATT, CDR2 SNEGSKA (reference sequence). This CDR3 spans 14 amino acids. This CDR3 is CSARGHYSNQPQHF. The CDR3 DNA follows: TGCAGTGCTAGAGGGCACTATAGCAATCAGCCCCAGCATTTT.

The chain has TRBV11-2 and TRBJ2-7; 7 bases match TRBD1. CDR3 length equals 20 residues. CDR1 and CDR2 (germline): SGHAT, FQNNGV. V was clipped by 4 bases and J by 3 bases; unmatched bases: 24. The CDR3 nucleotides read TGTGCCAGCAGCTGGAGACAGGGAAAAGTAGGGGGTGGTGGGTACTACGAGCAGTACTTC. This gives the protein CASSWRQGKVGGGGYYEQYF.

This clonotype has ten or more counts. The chain couples TRBV6-1 to TRBJ1-3; D gene ambiguous. Trimming left V 5 bases short and J 4 bases short, with 9 bases between. Germline V gene lookup returns CDR1 MNHNS and CDR2 SASEGT. This CDR3 has 13 amino acids. CDR3 loop: CASSYRTGNTIYF. The CDR3 DNA is TGTGCCAGCAGTTATCGGACGGGAAACACCATATATTTT.

In its sample, this clonotype was seen a few times. V usage is TRBV7-2 and J usage is TRBJ1-2; 10 positions agree with TRBD1. CDR1 and CDR2 from the germline V gene are SGHTA and FQGNSA. V shed 6 bases, J shed 4 bases, and the junction held 11 bases outside the gene matches. The CDR3 totals 16 residues. Here the CDR3 DNA reads TGTGCCAGCAGATTGGCCGGGACAGGGGTACGCTATGGCTACACCTTC. Translating it yields CASRLAGTGVRYGYTF.